These 27 T cell receptor beta chains share one sample of origin, sequenced in a study of shared clonotypes between healthy human individuals. CD45RO-negative, CCR7-selected cells formed the naive CD8 fraction, which excluded terminally differentiated effector memory CD45RA+ cells. Sequencing was performed with immunoSEQ multiplex PCR; in TCRdb, only in-frame clones are kept and a portion is missing. Among about 2.1 million clones listed, around 95% were seen once. Material for sequencing was naive CD8+ T cells from PBMCs. The receptors stem from a young man in good health. Some clones in this sample may be carry-over from other donors' samples.

The chain has TRBV2 and TRBJ2-1; TRBD2 is a possible D gene (5 bases). The germline V and J ends were trimmed by 4 bases and 14 bases, with 9 bases remaining between them. CDR1 SNHLY and CDR2 FYNNEI come from the germline V gene. This CDR3 region has 10 residues. Here the CDR3 DNA reads TGTGCCAGCAGTGGACTGAGGGAGTTCTTC. Protein: CASSGLREFF.

CDR3 amino acids: CASSLLGQGNTEAFF. The CDR3 DNA reads as TGTGCCAGCAGTTTACTAGGACAGGGAAACACTGAAGCTTTCTTT. The chain carries TRBV27 and TRBJ1-1; TRBD1 aligns across 8 bases. The CDR3 contains 15 residues. Germline trimming cut 2 bases from V and 2 bases from J; bases unmatched to any gene: 4. From germline, CDR1 is MNHEY and CDR2 SMNVEV (reference sequence).

V usage is TRBV27 and J usage is TRBJ1-1; weak D call: TRBD1 (5 bases). Germline CDR1 is MNHEY and CDR2 is SMNVEV (reference sequence). This CDR3 is 13 amino acids long. Trimming removed 4 bases from V and 2 bases from J, with 8 bases in between. The CDR3 loop reads CASSWGINTEAFF. As DNA, the CDR3 is TGTGCCAGCAGTTGGGGGATCAACACTGAAGCTTTCTTT.

The V call is TRBV27, the J call TRBJ2-3, with 14 bases aligning to TRBD2. The CDR3 loop spans 18 amino acids. J gave up 2 bases and V 6 bases, and 10 bases lay outside the gene matches. Germline assignment: CDR1 MNHEY and CDR2 SMNVEV (reference sequence). Here the CDR3 reads CASSLRGLAGEITDTQYF. CDR3 DNA: TGTGCCAGCAGCCTCCGGGGACTAGCGGGAGAAATCACAGATACGCAGTATTTT.

The rearrangement links TRBV27 to TRBJ1-5; D unresolved. This CDR3 spans 15 amino acids. V lost 0 bases and J 4 bases, leaving 10 bases between the germline ends. Per germline, CDR1 MNHEY and CDR2 SMNVEV (reference sequence). The CDR3 loop is CASSLSAVGNQPQHF. In nucleotides, the CDR3 is TGTGCCAGCAGTTTATCTGCGGTCGGGAATCAGCCCCAGCATTTT.

This clone was detected only a few times. V gene TRBV28 combines with J gene TRBJ1-5, with D perhaps TRBD1 (5 bases). Germline V lookup: CDR1 MDHEN, CDR2 SYDVKM. The CDR3 covers 17 residues. The ends were cut back, 6 bases at V and 3 bases at J, with 21 bases in the middle. The CDR3 here is CASSSWEQATDNQPQHF. CDR3 nucleotides: TGTGCCAGCAGCTCTTGGGAACAGGCCACAGACAATCAGCCCCAGCATTTT. Full variable domain (remainder filled in from reference TRBV28 and TRBJ1-5): DVKVTQSSRYLVKRTGEKVFLECVQDMDHENMFWYRQDPGLGLRLIYFSYDVKMKEKGDIPEGYSVSREKKERFSLILESASTNQTSMYLCASSSWEQATDNQPQHFGDGTRLSIL.

J is TRBJ2-2 and V is TRBV10-2; D gene uncertain. Deletions cut 8 bases from V and 4 bases from J, with 8 bases between. The CDR3 sequence is 12 residues long. From germline, CDR1 is WSHSY and CDR2 SAAADI. The CDR3, as DNA: TGCGCCAGCGGATTCGGCACCGGGGAGCTGTTTTTT. As protein: CASGFGTGELFF.

V usage is TRBV7-9 and J usage is TRBJ2-3; perhaps TRBD1 as D (6 bases). CDR3 length: 16 residues. Germline values: CDR1 SEHNR, CDR2 FQNEAQ (reference sequence). V lost 6 bases to trimming and J lost 5 bases, with 21 bases between them. Here the CDR3 DNA reads TGTGCCAGCAGTCCAAGACCGGGACAACCGGGAGATACGCAGTATTTT. Its protein is CASSPRPGQPGDTQYF.

CDR3 sequence: CASSLAISGYYNEQFF. DNA for the CDR3: TGTGCCAGCAGCTTAGCTATTAGCGGGTACTACAATGAGCAGTTCTTC. The chain employs TRBV11-2 and TRBJ2-1, with 7 positions matching TRBD2. This CDR3 has 16 residues. Germline CDR1 and CDR2: SGHAT and FQNNGV. Germline trimming cut 1 base from V and 3 bases from J; bases unmatched to any gene: 6.

V usage is TRBV19 and J usage is TRBJ1-4; D is uncertain. Trimming removed 3 bases at V and 8 bases at J, with 7 bases between. CDR3 length equals 12 residues. From germline, CDR1 is LNHDA and CDR2 SQIVND (reference sequence). The CDR3 region is CASSMTLEKLFF. For the CDR3, the DNA is TGTGCCAGTAGTATGACGTTAGAAAAACTGTTTTTT.

The chain links TRBV27 to TRBJ1-1, with D possibly matching TRBD1 (5 bases). This CDR3 has 16 residues. Germline CDR1 and CDR2: MNHEY and SMNVEV (reference sequence). V gave up 4 bases and J gave up 6 bases, with 21 bases separating them. The CDR3 spells CASSSSQGAPGSEAFF. Written as DNA, the CDR3 is TGTGCCAGCAGTTCTTCCCAAGGGGCTCCCGGGTCTGAAGCTTTCTTT.

With regard to this clone: Other nucleotide sequences in the sample specify the same CDR3. This chain joins TRBV7-9 and TRBJ2-7; no clear D gene. Germline CDR1 reads SEHNR; CDR2 reads FQNEAQ (reference sequence). The CDR3 consists of 12 residues. The V end lost 6 bases, the J end lost 1 base, and 7 bases lay between the germline ends. The CDR3 reads CASSPESYEQYF. The CDR3 coding sequence is TGTGCCAGCAGTCCCGAATCCTACGAGCAGTACTTC.

The V gene is TRBV2, the J gene TRBJ2-7; maybe TRBD2 (5 bases). Per the germline V gene, CDR1 is SNHLY and CDR2 is FYNNEI. The V end lost 8 bases, the J end lost 4 bases, and 30 bases lay between the germline ends. The CDR3 is 18 amino acids. This chain's CDR3 is CASGISTMSGIRQYEQYF. Here the CDR3 DNA reads TGTGCCAGCGGTATATCTACGATGTCGGGGATCCGCCAATACGAGCAGTACTTC.

The chain combines TRBV7-3 with TRBJ2-1, with a possible D match to TRBD1 (6 bases). Germline CDR1 and CDR2: SGHTA and FQGTGA. The CDR3 is 14 amino acids. V was shortened by 5 bases and J by 4 bases, with 12 bases between the two germline ends. CDR3 in DNA: TGTGCCAGCAGCCCCCCGGACAGATACAATGAGCAGTTCTTC. Encoded protein: CASSPPDRYNEQFF.

The V and J genes are TRBV6-5 and TRBJ2-7; 8 nucleotides align to TRBD1. CDR1 and CDR2 from the germline V gene are MNHEY and SVGAGI. Trimming cost V 5 bases and J 5 bases; bases outside gene matches: 11. The length of the CDR3 is 15 residues. CDR3 sequence reads: CASSKTDRVLDEQYF. The CDR3, as DNA: TGTGCCAGCAGTAAAACGGACAGGGTGCTGGACGAGCAGTACTTC.

This chain connects TRBV4-1 to TRBJ2-1; tentative D call: TRBD2 (6 bases). Trimming removed 1 base from V and 7 bases from J, with 14 bases in between. In germline, CDR1 is MGHRA, CDR2 YSYEKL. CDR3 size: 15 residues. As DNA, the CDR3 is TGCGCCAGCAGCCAAGGATCTTGGGGGAGGAATGAGCAGTTCTTC. Translating gives CASSQGSWGRNEQFF.

The chain links TRBV6-5 to TRBJ2-7; 7 nucleotides match TRBD1. The V gene's germline CDR1 is MNHEY and CDR2 SVGAGI. The CDR3 is made up of 15 amino acids. After removal of 5 bases from V and 0 bases from J, the junction contained 7 bases not matched to a gene. The CDR3 coding sequence is TGTGCCAGCAGTGCGCTACAGGGGACCTCCTACGAGCAGTACTTC. It translates to CASSALQGTSYEQYF.

This chain uses TRBV27 with TRBJ2-7, with 10 nucleotides matching TRBD1. Germline V gives CDR1 MNHEY, CDR2 SMNVEV (reference sequence). The CDR3 is 13 amino acids. Trimming at V came to 5 bases and at J to 13 bases, leaving 11 bases not matched to a gene. DNA of the CDR3: TGTGCCAGCAGTGCCCGACAGGGGGCGAGCGACTACTTC. This gives the protein CASSARQGASDYF.

The gene calls are TRBV7-9 and TRBJ2-2, with TRBD2 matching 8 bases. The CDR3 totals 17 residues. The J segment lost 3 bases and the V segment lost 5 bases, leaving 11 bases of the junction unmatched. CDR1 and CDR2 from the germline V gene are SEHNR and FQNEAQ (reference sequence). The CDR3 protein is CASSTGRGSNYTGELFF. Here the CDR3 DNA reads TGTGCCAGCAGCACCGGGAGGGGGAGTAACTACACCGGGGAGCTGTTTTTT.

This sequence joins TRBV9 and TRBJ2-1, with D perhaps TRBD1 or TRBD2 (5 bases each). The CDR3 length is 14 residues. The V and J ends lost 3 bases and 8 bases respectively, with 15 bases between them. Germline CDR1 reads SGDLS; CDR2 reads YYNGEE. The CDR3 loop is CASSAGRPRDEQFF. In DNA form, the CDR3 reads TGTGCCAGCAGCGCGGGACGGCCGAGGGATGAGCAGTTCTTC.

This chain joins TRBV7-9 and TRBJ1-3, with a possible D match to TRBD1 (5 bases). This CDR3 is 15 amino acids long. CDR1 SEHNR and CDR2 FQNEAQ come from the germline V gene (reference sequence). With 5 bases removed from V and 9 bases from J, the gap between germline ends came to 20 bases. CDR3 sequence: CASSPSGGGVVTIYF. As DNA, the CDR3 is TGTGCCAGCAGCCCCAGCGGGGGGGGTGTTGTCACCATATATTTT.

This clone was counted once. This chain connects TRBV27 to TRBJ2-5, with D maybe TRBD2 (6 bases). Germline V CDR1 and CDR2: MNHEY, SMNVEV (reference sequence). CDR3 length: 14 amino acids. V lost 3 bases to trimming and J lost 5 bases, with 13 bases between them. CDR3 DNA sequence: TGTGCCAGCAGTTTGCGGGGCCACCGTGAGACCCAGTACTTC. This sequence encodes CASSLRGHRETQYF.

This clone was detected only a few times. CDR3 nucleotides: TGTGCCAGCAGCTCGTCCCCGGGGGCCTCCGACACCATGAACACTGAAGCTTTCTTT. Residues: CASSSSPGASDTMNTEAFF. V usage is TRBV7-9 and J usage is TRBJ1-1, with a tentative D call TRBD1 (6 bases). The CDR3 totals 19 residues. V gave up 4 bases and J gave up 0 bases, with 24 bases separating them. Looked up from germline, CDR1 is SEHNR and CDR2 is FQNEAQ (reference sequence).

The chain is built from TRBV9 and TRBJ1-4; D may be TRBD1 (5 bases). This CDR3 region has 14 residues. The germline V gene has CDR1 SGDLS and CDR2 YYNGEE. The V gene lost 3 bases and the J gene lost 5 bases, with 11 bases spanning the gap. This chain's CDR3 is CASSGQGFNEKLFF. The CDR3 nucleotides are TGTGCCAGCAGCGGGCAGGGCTTCAATGAAAAACTGTTTTTT.

The table lists this clone with a count of one. Relative to the germline gene, one junction end is altered; a read error may explain this. The sample has other DNA sequences that encode this CDR3 too. The rearrangement uses TRBV6-1 and TRBJ2-1; D is perhaps TRBD1 or TRBD2 (6 bases each). The CDR3 loop spans 14 amino acids. Germline CDR1 is MNHNS and CDR2 is SASEGT. CDR3 loop: CASSEGGSYNEQFF. The CDR3 nucleotides are TGTGCCAGCAGCGAAGGGGGGTCCTACAATGAGCAGTTCTTC.

The chain joins TRBV28 to TRBJ2-1, with TRBD2 identical over 10 bases. CDR3 size: 17 residues. Trimming removed 4 bases from V and 7 bases from J; junction bases left unmatched: 13. Germline values: CDR1 MDHEN, CDR2 SYDVKM. The CDR3 bases are TGTGCCAGCAGTTGGATCAAGCGGGAGGGCCTTTTGAATGAGCAGTTCTTC. This gives the protein CASSWIKREGLLNEQFF.

The chain employs TRBV19 and TRBJ2-7, with TRBD1 matching 8 bases. Germline V lookup: CDR1 LNHDA, CDR2 SQIVND (reference sequence). CDR3 length: 13 amino acids. Germline trimming cut 9 bases from V and 3 bases from J; bases unmatched to any gene: 7. The CDR3 loop reads CASHPGTGYEQYF. DNA of the CDR3: TGTGCCAGCCACCCCGGGACAGGCTACGAGCAGTACTTC. Supplemented by reference TRBV19 and TRBJ2-7, the full variable domain reads DGGITQSPKYLFRKEGQNVTLSCEQNLNHDAMYWYRQDPGQGLRLIYYSQIVNDFQKGDIAEGYSVSREKKESFPLTVTSAQKNPTAFYLCASHPGTGYEQYFGPGTRLTVT.